This T cell receptor beta chain was documented in a study of blood T cell repertoires in COVID-19. In the study overall: Samples came from the United States, Italy and Spain, spanning acute and convalescent COVID-19. From T cells, B-cell-depleted T cells, or PBMCs came the material, which was cDNA or gDNA.

As originally analysed: Reference gene primer amplification gave nucleated cell count estimates. Data came from immunoSEQ multiplex PCR; TCRdb stores just in-frame clones and leaves some out. V, J and clone size are those of that table, while D and trimming were read from the DNA. The sample records 400,000 to 550,000 clones, approximately 90% being singletons. Cohorts were assigned according to the clinical history that participants reported. The CDR3 totals 13 residues. V gave up 7 bases and J gave up 1 base; unmatched junction bases: 3. From germline, CDR1 is LGHDT and CDR2 YNNKEL (reference sequence). This clone was seen a single time.

The chain has TRBV3-1 (or the pseudogene TRBV3-2) and TRBJ1-1; 7 nucleotides line up with TRBD1. The receptor was derived from a woman younger than 35 with acute COVID-19. Sequencing was carried out using PBMCs or T cells enriched from blood (not recorded which). The CDR3 coding sequence is TGTGCCAGCACAAACAGGGGGAACACTGAAGCTTTCTTT. The encoded protein is CASTNRGNTEAFF.